Sequencing of this TCR beta chain was carried out in a study of blood T cell repertoires in COVID-19 (dated by TCRdb to 2018 to 2021). Background on the whole study: Samples covering the acute and convalescent phases of COVID-19 were provided by collaborators in the United States, Italy and Spain. The prospective study material was composed of cDNA or gDNA derived from T cells, B-cell-depleted T cells, or PBMCs. Deeply sampled blood TCRbeta repertoires from subjects exposed to, actively infected with, or recovered from COVID-19 were included in the dataset. The repertoires were released in a freely available public database meant as a resource for research on the immune response to SARS-CoV-2. The samples were drawn from the first 160 participants of the ongoing ImmuneRACE study and from over a thousand subjects provided by 6 global collaborators. A de-identified subject ID, COVID-19 status, age in years and sex were almost always included in the sample metadata. Where available, HLA class I and class II types were obtained from metadata supplied by the sample provider rather than from assay-based typing.

Enrolling through a virtual design, the prospective study's participants ranged in age from roughly 18 to 95 years and lived across more than 20 United States geographic areas. Cohort assignment in the prospective study relied on participant-reported clinical history from a screening survey and a study questionnaire. Mobile phlebotomists in the prospective study collected whole blood, serum and a nasopharyngeal or oropharyngeal swab from every participant. Additional blood draws and questionnaires over an approximately two-month period could optionally be provided by prospective study participants. Prospective study blood samples were shipped either frozen or at room temperature before DNA extraction. The immunoSEQ Assay, a bias-controlled multiplex PCR, was used to amplify TCRbeta CDR3 regions from genomic DNA. Under the source paper's analysis protocol: The number of nucleated cells in each sample was estimated from the amplification of reference gene primers within the assay. To quantify the absolute abundance of each unique TCRbeta CDR3 rearrangement, sequence reads were collapsed and filtered. For each sample, productive Simpson clonality was calculated as the square root of Simpson's diversity index over productive rearrangements. TCRdb mirrors the immuneACCESS table, restricted to in-frame sequences. Some clones are absent from its copies; in checked studies, under half trace to an unresolved V gene, and the reason for the others is unknown. That table supplies the V and J calls and clone size; D and trimming were determined from the DNA. The sample table shows around 250,000 clones, and about nine tenths are seen once. The ten largest make up approximately 4% of the sample.

As concerns this clone: This receptor's antigen is unknown. No much larger clone exists at a distance of one base, and base qualities are not known.

Trimming leaves V shorter by 2 bases and J shorter by 8 bases, with the junction holding 5 bases beyond the gene matches. There are 15 amino acids in the CDR3, from cysteine to phenylalanine inclusive. The only DNA kept is the CDR3, 45 bases in frame from the first base. The germline V gene sets CDR1 to KGHSH and CDR2 to LQKENI. What the study reported, not specific to this receptor: The amount of clinical and demographic metadata varied by source and participant and was provided uncurated.

The sample comprised PBMCs or T cells enriched from blood (not recorded which). This sequence originates from a woman in her thirties with acute COVID-19. This chain is built from TRBV18 and TRBJ2-1; 11 junctional bases match TRBD2. The CDR3 reads CASSPALAGGHEQFF. The DNA sequence follows: TGTGCCAGCTCACCAGCGCTAGCGGGAGGTCATGAGCAGTTCTTC. This CDR3, with the reference TRBV18 and TRBJ2-1 proteins standing in past its ends, gives the full variable domain NAGVMQNPRHLVRRRGQEARLRCSPMKGHSHVYWYRQLPEEGLKFMVYLQKENIIDESGMPKERFSAEFPKEGPSILRIQQVVRGDSAAYFCASSPALAGGHEQFFGPGTRLTVL.